Detailed here is one TCR beta chain. This sample is part of a study of blood T cell repertoires in COVID-19. Study information: COVID-19 samples collected from the United States, Italy and Spain covered acute and convalescent phases. T cells, B-cell-depleted T cells, or PBMCs supplied cDNA or gDNA.

Original processing methods: Estimates of nucleated cell counts were drawn from the amplification of reference gene primers. Measured with immunoSEQ multiplex PCR; TCRdb has only the in-frame clones, and not every one. Clonal size and the V and J genes are those of that table, whereas D and trimming came from the DNA. This table has about 80,000 clones, about 72% appearing once. CDR1 KGHDR and CDR2 SFDVKD come from the germline V gene. CDR3 length: 14 amino acids. With 6 bases clipped from V and 7 bases from J, the junction kept 8 bases outside the gene matches. Sequenced input: peripheral blood. This chain connects TRBV24-1 to TRBJ2-5; 9 bases agree with TRBD1. This receptor was obtained from an older man with active or convalescent COVID-19. The CDR3 DNA sequence: TGTGCCACCAGTCGAACAGGGGGCGCAGGGACCCAGTACTTC. This gives the protein CATSRTGGAGTQYF.